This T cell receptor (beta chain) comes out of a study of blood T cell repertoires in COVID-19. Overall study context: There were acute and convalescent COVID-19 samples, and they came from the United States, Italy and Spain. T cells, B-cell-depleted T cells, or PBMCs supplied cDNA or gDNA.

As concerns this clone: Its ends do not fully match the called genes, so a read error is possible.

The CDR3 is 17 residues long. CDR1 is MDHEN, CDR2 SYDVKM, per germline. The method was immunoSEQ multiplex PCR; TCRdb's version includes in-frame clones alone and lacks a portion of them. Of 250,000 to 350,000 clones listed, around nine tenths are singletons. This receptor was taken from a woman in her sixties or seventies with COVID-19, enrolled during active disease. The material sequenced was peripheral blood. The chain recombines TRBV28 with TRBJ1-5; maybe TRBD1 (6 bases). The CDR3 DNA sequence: TGTGCCAGCAGTTTAACGTTTTACAGGGCCCCCAATCACCCCCAGCATTTT. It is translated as CASSLTFYRAPNHPQHF.